A selection of T cell receptor beta chains follows, all from one sample in a study of CD8 T cells in Susac syndrome. MiXCR, run by TCRdb on the immunoSEQ multiplex PCR reads, gives a single entry per CDR3 protein. The sample consists of approximately 120,000 distinct CDR3 sequences, approximately 95% of them appearing once. Sequencing was done on a sample of CD8+ T cells from PBMCs. The receptors shown here come from a human donor with multiple sclerosis. CDR3s include the opening cysteine and the closing phenylalanine or tryptophan. Each record gives: J gene, V gene, D gene, clone size, CDR3 protein, CDR3 DNA. D genes are given only for firm matches. Not every row has a clone size; where given, it reads once, few, many or a size class.

J: TRBJ2-5
V: TRBV2
D: NA
size: NA
CDR3: CASNGHHKETQYF
DNA: TGTGCCAGCAACGGACACCATAAAGAGACCCAGTACTTC

J: TRBJ1-1
V: TRBV6-1
D: NA
size: NA
CDR3: CASSVGHGMNTEAFF
DNA: TGTGCCAGCAGTGTAGGGCACGGTATGAACACTGAAGCTTTCTTT

J: TRBJ2-5
V: TRBV7-7
D: NA
size: NA
CDR3: CASSPKWQAQETQYF
DNA: TGTGCTAGCAGCCCTAAGTGGCAGGCACAAGAGACCCAGTACTTC

J: TRBJ2-7
V: TRBV3-1
D: NA
size: NA
CDR3: CASSREQGRSYEQYF
DNA: TGTGCCAGCAGCCGAGAACAGGGCCGTTCCTACGAGCAGTACTTC

J: TRBJ2-1
V: TRBV29-1
D: NA
size: NA
CDR3: CSPSGGPYNEQFF
DNA: TGCAGCCCCAGCGGCGGTCCCTACAATGAGCAGTTCTTC

J: TRBJ2-1
V: TRBV6-5
D: NA
size: NA
CDR3: CASRIRWLARDEQFF
DNA: TGTGCCAGCAGAATACGGTGGCTAGCGCGCGATGAGCAGTTCTTC

J: TRBJ1-5
V: TRBV12-3/TRBV12-4
D: NA
size: NA
CDR3: CASSLSQPQHF
DNA: TGTGCCAGCAGTTTGTCTCAGCCCCAGCATTTT

J: TRBJ2-5
V: TRBV13
D: TRBD2
size: NA
CDR3: CASSLRTSHTETQYF
DNA: TGTGCCAGCAGCTTACGGACTAGCCACACGGAGACCCAGTACTTC

J: TRBJ2-4
V: TRBV7-9
D: TRBD2
size: NA
CDR3: CASSLRDSGRAVNIQYF
DNA: TGTGCCAGCAGCTTACGCGATAGCGGGAGGGCCGTGAACATTCAGTACTTC

J: TRBJ2-7
V: TRBV7-9
D: NA
size: NA
CDR3: CASSFPGAYEQYF
DNA: TGTGCCAGCAGCTTTCCGGGGGCCTACGAGCAGTACTTC

J: TRBJ1-1
V: TRBV5-1
D: NA
size: NA
CDR3: CASSQRYRNTEAFF
DNA: TGCGCCAGCAGCCAACGATACAGAAATACTGAAGCTTTCTTT

J: TRBJ1-5
V: TRBV5-1
D: TRBD1
size: NA
CDR3: CASSLDGTGGSGNQPQHF
DNA: TGCGCCAGCAGCTTGGACGGGACAGGGGGCTCGGGCAATCAGCCCCAGCATTTT

J: TRBJ1-5
V: TRBV5-6
D: NA
size: NA
CDR3: CASSLGQKSNQPQHF
DNA: TGTGCCAGCAGCTTGGGTCAGAAAAGCAATCAGCCCCAGCATTTT

J: TRBJ1-1
V: TRBV21-1
D: NA
size: NA
CDR3: CASRTPMRWTVYEAFF
DNA: TGTGCCAGCAGAACTCCAATGCGGTGGACAGTGTATGAAGCTTTCTTT

J: TRBJ2-5
V: TRBV2
D: NA
size: NA
CDR3: CAKTRDHRDQYF
DNA: TGTGCCAAGACCAGGGACCATCGGGACCAGTACTTC

J: TRBJ2-3
V: TRBV20-1
D: NA
size: NA
CDR3: CSARDWAPLETADTQYF
DNA: TGCAGTGCTAGAGATTGGGCTCCTCTAGAAACGGCAGATACGCAGTATTTT

J: TRBJ2-1
V: TRBV12-3/TRBV12-4
D: TRBD2
size: NA
CDR3: CASSLVFPSGAYNEQFF
DNA: TGTGCCAGCAGTTTAGTTTTTCCTAGCGGGGCCTACAATGAGCAGTTCTTC

J: TRBJ2-3
V: TRBV27
D: TRBD2
size: NA
CDR3: CASSRASGSADTQYF
DNA: TGTGCCAGCAGTCGGGCTAGCGGGAGCGCAGATACGCAGTATTTT

J: TRBJ2-2
V: TRBV19
D: NA
size: NA
CDR3: CASKNGGAGELFF
DNA: TGTGCCAGTAAAAATGGCGGGGCCGGGGAGCTGTTTTTT

J: TRBJ1-4
V: TRBV4-1
D: NA
size: once
CDR3: CASSQDPPPEKLFF
DNA: TGCGCCAGCAGCCAAGATCCCCCCCCGGAAAAACTGTTTTTT

J: TRBJ1-2
V: TRBV28
D: TRBD1
size: NA
CDR3: CASRLIPGGSLGYTF
DNA: TGTGCCAGCAGACTTATTCCAGGGGGGAGTCTTGGCTACACCTTC

J: TRBJ2-1
V: TRBV5-1
D: NA
size: NA
CDR3: CASSLEDSAYNEQFF
DNA: TGCGCCAGCAGCTTGGAGGACAGCGCTTACAATGAGCAGTTCTTC

J: TRBJ2-5
V: TRBV12-5
D: TRBD2
size: once
CDR3: CASGLTDSSGEETQYF
DNA: TGTGCTAGTGGTTTGACTGACTCAAGCGGGGAAGAGACCCAGTACTTC

J: TRBJ2-2
V: TRBV7-8
D: NA
size: NA
CDR3: CASSGGELFF
DNA: TGTGCCAGCAGTGGCGGGGAGCTGTTTTTT

J: TRBJ2-1
V: TRBV9
D: NA
size: once
CDR3: CASSVGDKSSYNEQFF
DNA: TGTGCCAGCAGCGTAGGGGATAAGAGCTCCTACAATGAGCAGTTCTTC

J: TRBJ1-3
V: TRBV6-5
D: NA
size: few
CDR3: CASSYSGSLETTIYF
DNA: TGTGCCAGCAGTTACTCTGGCAGCCTGGAAACAACCATATATTTT

J: TRBJ2-5
V: TRBV5-1
D: NA
size: NA
CDR3: CASSLETGSQETQYF
DNA: TGCGCCAGCAGCTTGGAGACTGGCTCCCAAGAGACCCAGTACTTC

J: TRBJ2-3
V: TRBV20-1
D: NA
size: NA
CDR3: CSASVADTQYF
DNA: TGCAGTGCTAGTGTGGCGGATACGCAGTATTTT

J: TRBJ2-7
V: TRBV7-9
D: TRBD2
size: NA
CDR3: CASSFAGGTYEQYF
DNA: TGTGCCAGCAGCTTTGCGGGGGGAACCTACGAGCAGTACTTC

J: TRBJ2-2
V: TRBV7-6
D: NA
size: NA
CDR3: CASSLGPSTGELFF
DNA: TGTGCCAGCAGCTTAGGGCCCAGTACCGGGGAGCTGTTTTTT

J: TRBJ2-7
V: TRBV30
D: TRBD2
size: NA
CDR3: CAWSLAGIHEQYF
DNA: TGTGCCTGGAGCCTAGCGGGGATCCACGAGCAGTACTTC

J: TRBJ2-7
V: TRBV20-1
D: NA
size: NA
CDR3: CSARYDEQYF
DNA: TGCAGTGCTAGGTACGACGAGCAGTACTTC

J: TRBJ2-4
V: TRBV9
D: NA
size: NA
CDR3: CASSTGTAGNIQYF
DNA: TGTGCCAGCAGCACCGGGACGGCGGGAAACATTCAGTACTTC

J: TRBJ1-2
V: TRBV19
D: NA
size: NA
CDR3: CASSGSGGDTF
DNA: TGTGCCAGTAGTGGGTCGGGGGGGGACACCTTC

J: TRBJ2-1
V: TRBV9
D: TRBD2
size: NA
CDR3: CASSGTSDYNEQFF
DNA: TGTGCCAGCAGCGGGACTAGCGATTACAATGAGCAGTTCTTC

J: TRBJ1-1
V: TRBV7-9
D: NA
size: NA
CDR3: CASSRGRVSTEAFF
DNA: TGTGCCAGCAGCCGCGGTCGGGTGAGCACTGAAGCTTTCTTT

J: TRBJ2-1
V: TRBV7-9
D: NA
size: NA
CDR3: CASSLTGAGVHNEQFF
DNA: TGTGCCAGCAGCCTGACGGGGGCGGGGGTTCACAATGAGCAGTTCTTC

J: TRBJ2-2
V: TRBV5-1
D: TRBD1
size: NA
CDR3: CASSSQPRDRGAGELFF
DNA: TGCGCCAGCAGCTCCCAACCCCGGGACAGGGGGGCCGGGGAGCTGTTTTTT

J: TRBJ1-1
V: TRBV7-3
D: NA
size: NA
CDR3: CASSLKRTPLNTEAFF
DNA: TGTGCCAGCAGCTTGAAACGGACACCACTTAACACTGAAGCTTTCTTT

J: TRBJ1-2
V: TRBV14
D: TRBD1
size: NA
CDR3: CASSLGTAYGYTF
DNA: TGTGCCAGCAGCCTTGGGACAGCGTATGGCTACACCTTC

J: TRBJ1-3
V: TRBV7-9
D: TRBD1
size: NA
CDR3: CASSRQGAGNTIYF
DNA: TGTGCCAGCAGCCGACAGGGGGCTGGAAACACCATATATTTT

J: TRBJ2-1
V: TRBV7-9
D: TRBD2
size: NA
CDR3: CASSPPSGNEQFF
DNA: TGTGCCAGCAGCCCGCCTAGCGGAAATGAGCAGTTCTTC

J: TRBJ2-5
V: TRBV4-1
D: TRBD1
size: NA
CDR3: CASSQRQGVETQYF
DNA: TGCGCCAGCAGCCAGAGACAGGGTGTGGAGACCCAGTACTTC

J: TRBJ1-1
V: TRBV29-1
D: TRBD1
size: few
CDR3: CSVATGEAFF
DNA: TGCAGCGTTGCCACAGGGGAGGCTTTCTTT

J: TRBJ1-5
V: TRBV12-3/TRBV12-4
D: TRBD1
size: few
CDR3: CASSLGQYSNQPQHF
DNA: TGTGCCAGCAGTTTGGGACAGTATAGCAATCAGCCCCAGCATTTT

J: TRBJ2-3
V: TRBV12-3/TRBV12-4
D: NA
size: NA
CDR3: CASSSRVTDTQYF
DNA: TGTGCCAGCAGTTCCCGGGTCACAGATACGCAGTATTTT

J: TRBJ2-3
V: TRBV12-3/TRBV12-4
D: TRBD1
size: NA
CDR3: CASSRQGWDTQYF
DNA: TGTGCCAGCAGTCGACAGGGCTGGGATACGCAGTATTTT

J: TRBJ1-1
V: TRBV20-1
D: NA
size: NA
CDR3: CSASPLDTNTEAFF
DNA: TGCAGTGCCAGCCCCCTGGACACGAACACTGAAGCTTTCTTT

J: TRBJ2-1
V: TRBV5-6
D: NA
size: NA
CDR3: CASSGMAYNEQFF
DNA: TGTGCCAGCAGCGGCATGGCCTACAATGAGCAGTTCTTC

J: TRBJ2-7
V: TRBV7-8
D: NA
size: NA
CDR3: CASSFGGPGQRYYEQYF
DNA: TGTGCCAGCAGCTTTGGGGGACCGGGACAACGATACTACGAGCAGTACTTC

J: TRBJ2-1
V: TRBV24-1
D: TRBD2
size: NA
CDR3: CATSDLGTSGAPNEQFF
DNA: TGTGCCACCAGTGATTTGGGGACTAGCGGGGCACCCAATGAGCAGTTCTTC

J: TRBJ1-2
V: TRBV27
D: NA
size: NA
CDR3: CASSFFGGYGYTF
DNA: TGTGCCAGCAGTTTTTTCGGGGGGTATGGCTACACCTTC

J: TRBJ2-1
V: TRBV27
D: NA
size: few
CDR3: CASSLSGSYNEQFF
DNA: TGTGCCAGCAGTCTGAGTGGCTCCTACAATGAGCAGTTCTTC